This section outlines one T cell receptor beta chain sequence together with its context. Its antigen is unknown. One end of the junction is discordant with germline, which a read error may explain. The CDR3 extends over 15 amino acids. The germline CDR1 and CDR2 sequences are MDHEN and SYDVKM. The data originate from a study of tumor and adjacent non-tumor tissue in lung cancer. Overall study: Histology: under 15 adenocarcinoma, a couple of squamous cell carcinoma, 1 small cell lung cancer. Stage I to III disease affected over nine men and several women aged about 31 to 80.

The library came from three nested PCR rounds adapted from ARM-PCR protocols. From the multiplex PCR reads, TCRdb called clonotypes with MiXCR, one entry per CDR3 protein. The data show approximately 90,000 distinct CDR3 sequences, 65% to 75% seen once. General observations from the study: Normal lung showed higher cumulative top 100 clone frequency than tumor.

The template was RNA from unsorted bulk tissue. Donors were chemotherapy-naive, newly diagnosed lung cancer surgical patients in China, August–late 2014. The V and J genes are TRBV28 and TRBJ2-3; D might be TRBD1 or TRBD2, each matching 5 bases. This TCR came from a man in his sixties with non-small cell lung cancer. What was sequenced was lung tumor tissue. The CDR3 bases are TGTGACAGCAGGACAACGGGGCTAAACACAGATACGCAGTATTTT. Translating gives CDSRTTGLNTDTQYF.